This T cell receptor beta chain was profiled in a study of regulatory T cells in long-lasting Graves disease. Regarding time point: newly diagnosed GD, antithyroid drugs for less than 3 months. PBMC-extracted RNA yielded the TCR library. In this sample, this clonotype turned up a few times. Arm-PCR of CDR3 regions and iRepertoire HTBI primers were used to build TCR beta libraries. TCRdb itself ran the multiplex PCR reads through MiXCR, one entry per CDR3 protein. The table lists about 460,000 distinct CDR3 sequences, 12% to 15% of them singletons. These same records also appear under a second study, on T cells in Graves' hyperthyroidism and ophthalmopathy.

The sequence derives from a woman between 45 and 65 years old with Graves disease. Sequencing used peripheral blood mononuclear cells (PBMCs), obtained at new diagnosis, from a patient treated with antithyroid drugs.

The CDR3 DNA reads as TGTGCCAGCAGTGGGACAGGCTTTAGCACAGATACGCAGTATTTT. Protein: CASSGTGFSTDTQYF. This chain uses TRBV2 with TRBJ2-3, with 7 bases aligning to TRBD1. From germline, CDR1 is SNHLY and CDR2 FYNNEI. The CDR3 is made up of 15 amino acids. With 4 bases clipped from V and 0 bases from J, the junction kept 4 bases outside the gene matches.